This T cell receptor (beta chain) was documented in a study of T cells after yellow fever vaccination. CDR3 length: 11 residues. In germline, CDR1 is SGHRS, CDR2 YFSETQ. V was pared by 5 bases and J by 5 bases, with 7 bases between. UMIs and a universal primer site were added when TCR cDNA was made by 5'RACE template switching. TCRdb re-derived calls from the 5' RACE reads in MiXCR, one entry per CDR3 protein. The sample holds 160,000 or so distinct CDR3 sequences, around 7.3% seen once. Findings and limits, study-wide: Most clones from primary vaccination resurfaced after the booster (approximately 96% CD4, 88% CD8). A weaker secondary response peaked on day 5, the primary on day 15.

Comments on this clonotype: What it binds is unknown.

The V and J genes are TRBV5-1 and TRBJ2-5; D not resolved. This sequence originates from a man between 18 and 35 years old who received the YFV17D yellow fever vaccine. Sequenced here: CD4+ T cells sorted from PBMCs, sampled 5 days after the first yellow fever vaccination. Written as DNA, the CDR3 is TGCGCCAGCAGACGTGACGAGACCCAGTACTTC. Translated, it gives CASRRDETQYF.